These 17 T cell receptor beta chains came from one sample sequenced in a study of T cells after yellow fever vaccination. TCRdb used MiXCR to reprocess the 5' RACE reads, holding one entry per CDR3 protein. Here the sample spans approximately 300,000 distinct CDR3 sequences, approximately 12% being singletons. Sequences were derived from CD4+ T cells sorted from PBMCs, sampled 45 days after the yellow fever booster vaccination. The receptors originated from a young man who received the YFV17D yellow fever vaccine.

This clonotype was seen many times. The rearrangement joins TRBV7-2 to TRBJ1-1; D is unresolved. V was clipped by 3 bases and J by 7 bases, with 12 bases between them. Germline V gene lookup returns CDR1 SGHTA and CDR2 FQGNSA. The CDR3 length is 13 residues. The DNA for the CDR3 is TGTGCCAGCAGCTTTTTACACGGTTTTGAAGCTTTCTTT. Translating it yields CASSFLHGFEAFF.

This clonotype was recorded a few times. This chain joins TRBV4-3 and TRBJ2-4; no firm D call. Germline CDR1 and CDR2: LGHNA and YSLEER. Between the trimmed V and J ends, which lost 0 bases and 6 bases, there was a span of 6 bases. There are 13 residues in the CDR3. The CDR3 reads CASSQDLANIQYF. CDR3 DNA sequence: TGCGCCAGCAGCCAAGATCTGGCAAACATTCAGTACTTC.

This clonotype has just a few counts. J is TRBJ2-5 and V is TRBV20-1, with a possible D match to TRBD2 (5 bases). CDR1 is DFQATT, CDR2 SNEGSKA, per germline (reference sequence). Deletions cut 0 bases from V and 0 bases from J, with 11 bases between. The CDR3 length is 15 residues. The CDR3: CSARDHSGDQETQYF. The CDR3 DNA follows: TGCAGTGCTAGAGATCACAGCGGAGACCAAGAGACCCAGTACTTC.

This clonotype was found many times. The chain links TRBV12-3 or TRBV12-4 to TRBJ1-5; TRBD1 matches at 7 bases. The CDR3 spans 17 residues. With V trimmed by 5 bases and J by 0 bases, 10 bases remained unmatched. DNA for the CDR3: TGTGCCAGCAGTCCCCGGAGAGGGGGCTTTAGCAATCAGCCCCAGCATTTT. Its protein product is CASSPRRGGFSNQPQHF.

This rearrangement joins TRBV4-1 to TRBJ2-1, with TRBD2 as a possible D gene (5 bases). The CDR3 length is 13 residues. Germline CDR1 reads MGHRA; CDR2 reads YSYEKL. The chain's CDR3 is CDSAYSLDNEQFF. CDR3 DNA: TGCGACTCAGCATATTCACTAGACAATGAGCAGTTCTTC.

V usage is TRBV5-1 and J usage is TRBJ2-7; a weak D match, TRBD2 (5 bases). The CDR3 is made up of 13 amino acids. Germline lookup yields CDR1 SGHRS and CDR2 YFSETQ. V lost 6 bases, J lost 2 bases, and 12 bases lay in between. The CDR3 bases are TGCGCCAGCACCGGAGACGGGACCTACGAGCAGTACTTC. It translates to CASTGDGTYEQYF.

This clonotype was seen a few times. This chain uses TRBV24-1 with TRBJ2-3, with 14 bases fitting TRBD2. The CDR3 length is 16 residues. Losses at the gene ends were 4 bases for V and 8 bases for J; bases not matched to a gene: 7. CDR1 KGHDR and CDR2 SFDVKD come from the germline V gene. The CDR3 DNA sequence: TGTGCCACCAGTGACCTCGGGACTAGCGGGGGAGCTACGCAGTATTTT. This gives the protein CATSDLGTSGGATQYF.

This clonotype was detected a few times. The chain recombines TRBV6-2 or TRBV6-3 with TRBJ2-2; D may be TRBD2 (6 bases). The CDR3 is 14 amino acids. V was trimmed by 6 bases and J by 6 bases, leaving 14 bases between them. Germline CDR1 and CDR2: MNHEY and SVGEGT. The CDR3 protein is CASREITGAGELFF. In DNA form, the CDR3 reads TGTGCCAGCAGAGAGATTACGGGGGCCGGGGAGCTGTTTTTT.

This clonotype was counted at least ten times. V usage is TRBV9 and J usage is TRBJ1-1; unclear D gene. Trimming shortened V by 1 base and J by 1 base, and 5 bases separated the two germline ends. CDR1 and CDR2 (germline): SGDLS, YYNGEE. The CDR3 spans 13 residues. The CDR3: CASSVLGNTEAFF. The CDR3 nucleotides read TGTGCCAGCAGCGTACTAGGGAACACTGAAGCTTTCTTT.

The V call is TRBV4-1, the J call TRBJ2-2, with D hard to call. From germline, CDR1 is MGHRA and CDR2 YSYEKL. The germline V and J ends were trimmed by 8 bases and 0 bases, with 7 bases remaining between them. This CDR3 comprises 13 residues. The CDR3 region is CASGRPNTGELFF. CDR3 sequence (DNA): TGCGCCAGCGGACGACCGAACACCGGGGAGCTGTTTTTT.

In its sample, this clonotype was seen many times. This rearrangement joins TRBV7-2 to TRBJ2-5; no clear D gene. Trimming removed 2 bases from V and 5 bases from J, with 18 bases in between. The germline V gene has CDR1 SGHTA and CDR2 FQGNSA. This CDR3 comprises 16 residues. Here the CDR3 DNA reads TGTGCCAGCAGCTTACTGGGCAGAATAGGCTCCGAGACCCAGTACTTC. This translates into CASSLLGRIGSETQYF.

This clonotype was seen a few times. V is TRBV7-2 and J is TRBJ1-6, with a weak D call TRBD1 (5 bases). In germline, CDR1 is SGHTA, CDR2 FQGNSA. The CDR3 is 14 amino acids. The V gene lost 10 bases and the J gene lost 7 bases, with 17 bases spanning the gap. The CDR3 bases are TGTGCCACCCCGGGTCCGGGGCCCAATTCACCCCTCCACTTT. Its translation: CATPGPGPNSPLHF.

The rearrangement uses TRBV5-5 and TRBJ1-2; TRBD1 matches 8 bases. Germline V gives CDR1 SGHKS, CDR2 YYEKEE (reference sequence). The J segment lost 4 bases and the V segment lost 4 bases, leaving 6 bases of the junction unmatched. The CDR3 length is 14 residues. In DNA form, the CDR3 reads TGTGCCAGCAGCCCGGACAGGGCATTCTATGGCTACACCTTC. Translating it yields CASSPDRAFYGYTF.

The chain couples TRBV28 to TRBJ2-4, with 8 bases that match TRBD2. The CDR3 spans 15 residues. CDR1 is MDHEN, CDR2 SYDVKM, per germline. The V gene end was trimmed by 5 bases and the J gene end by 7 bases; junction bases not matched to a gene: 10. The CDR3 sequence is CASSLPGGRRNIQYF. Here the CDR3 DNA reads TGTGCCAGCAGTCTCCCGGGAGGGCGGCGGAACATTCAGTACTTC.

The chain carries TRBV29-1 and TRBJ2-7; D is perhaps TRBD2 (5 bases). Germline-derived CDR1 and CDR2 are SQVTM and ANQGSEA. V lost 4 bases to trimming and J lost 0 bases, with 10 bases between them. This CDR3 comprises 13 residues. The CDR3 DNA sequence: TGCAGCGTTGTTGAGGGTGTCTCCTACGAGCAGTACTTC. Residues: CSVVEGVSYEQYF.

In this sample, this clonotype turned up a few times. The V and J genes are TRBV7-9 and TRBJ1-4; TRBD1 matches at 9 bases. The length of the CDR3 is 16 residues. The ends lost 5 bases at V and 2 bases at J; junction bases unmatched: 6. Per the germline V gene, CDR1 is SEHNR and CDR2 is FQNEAQ (reference sequence). As DNA, the CDR3 is TGTGCCAGCAGCGTTTCCACAGGGGGCACTAATGAAAAACTGTTTTTT. It codes for CASSVSTGGTNEKLFF.

There are a few counts of this clonotype. The chain employs TRBV11-2 and TRBJ2-7; D gene ambiguous. The V gene lost 1 base and the J gene lost 4 bases, with 8 bases spanning the gap. CDR3 length: 13 residues. Germline V lookup: CDR1 SGHAT, CDR2 FQNNGV. The CDR3 region is CASSLVNQYEQYV. In DNA, the CDR3 is TGTGCCAGCAGCTTAGTCAATCAGTACGAGCAGTACGTC.